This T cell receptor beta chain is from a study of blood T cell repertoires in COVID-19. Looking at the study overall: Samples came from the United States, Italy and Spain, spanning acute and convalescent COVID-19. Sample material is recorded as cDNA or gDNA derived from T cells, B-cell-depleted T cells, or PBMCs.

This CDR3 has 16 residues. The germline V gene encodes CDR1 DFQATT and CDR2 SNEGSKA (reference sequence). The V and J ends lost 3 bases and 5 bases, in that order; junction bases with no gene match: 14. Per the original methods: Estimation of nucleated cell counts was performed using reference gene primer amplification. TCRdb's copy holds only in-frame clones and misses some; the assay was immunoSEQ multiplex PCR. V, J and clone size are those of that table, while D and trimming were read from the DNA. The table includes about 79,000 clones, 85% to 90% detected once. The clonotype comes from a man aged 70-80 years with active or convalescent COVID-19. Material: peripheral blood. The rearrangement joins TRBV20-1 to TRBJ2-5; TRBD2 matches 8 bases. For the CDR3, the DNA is TGCAGTGCTAGTCTTCAAGCGGGAGCCGTGGCGGAGACCCAGTACTTC. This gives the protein CSASLQAGAVAETQYF.